A single T cell receptor (beta chain) is shown here with its context. Its specificity is unknown. One end of the junction does not line up with germline, which may come from a read error. PCR involved 60 Vbeta and 13 Jbeta primers. Data came from immunoSEQ multiplex PCR; TCRdb stores just in-frame clones and leaves some out. The table shows some 150,000 clones, with more than 75% occurring only once. This record belongs to a study of cytomegalovirus exposure and HLA in healthy donors. Findings and caveats of the study: The authors later found TCR association rates varying by HLA locus, with DRB1 most and HLA-C fewest.

From germline, CDR1 is MNHNS and CDR2 SASEGT. The CDR3 runs 13 residues. The V call is TRBV6-1, the J call TRBJ1-6; D call uncertain. The sequence was obtained from a male donor in good health and CMV-seronegative. Sequenced input: PBMCs. The CDR3 DNA follows: TGTGCCAGCAGCCCCGTGAGGGATTCACTCCTCCACTTT. Translated, it gives CASSPVRDSLLHF.